The following is a T cell receptor beta chain sequence with its context. Its antigen is unidentified. The source of the sample is a study of PD-1 blockade in classical Hodgkin lymphoma. The study, taken as a whole, reports: Newly diagnosed patients had baseline TCR diversity that was reportedly lower than that of healthy donors.

Time point here: cycle 4 day 1 (C4D1), after more than five weeks of nivolumab. All patients relapsed after autologous stem cell transplantation, and brentuximab vedotin exposure varied. Using immunoSEQ multiplex PCR, the repertoire was profiled, and TCRdb retains in-frame clones only, with some absent. Found here are around 57,000 clones, about 89% of them singletons; the top ten hold roughly 7%. This sequence originates from a human donor with classical Hodgkin lymphoma. The material was peripheral blood mononuclear cells (PBMCs), obtained before the fourth cycle of nivolumab.

CDR3 sequence (DNA): TGTGCCAGTACCCCCCGGGGGGGGTGGAACACTGAAGCTTTCTTT. Protein: CASTPRGGWNTEAFF. The V gene is TRBV19, the J gene TRBJ1-1, with TRBD1 as a possible D gene (5 bases). The CDR3 consists of 15 residues. Germline lookup yields CDR1 LNHDA and CDR2 SQIVND (reference sequence). The V end lost 7 bases, the J end lost 1 base, and 16 bases lay between the germline ends.